This TCR beta chain was retrieved from a study of blood T cell repertoires in COVID-19 (dated by TCRdb to between 2020 and 2021). Regarding the study in general: The collaborator samples originated in the United States, Italy and Spain and spanned the acute and convalescent phases of COVID-19. The prospective study material was composed of cDNA or gDNA derived from T cells, B-cell-depleted T cells, or PBMCs. Deeply sampled blood TCRbeta repertoires from subjects exposed to, actively infected with, or recovered from COVID-19 were included in the dataset. The repertoires were released in a freely available public database meant as a resource for research on the immune response to SARS-CoV-2. The samples were drawn from two sources: the first 160 participants of the ongoing ImmuneRACE study, and over 950 subjects contributed by 6 global collaborators. Sample metadata almost always included a de-identified subject ID, COVID-19 status, age in years and sex. Where HLA class I and class II types were available, the types were taken from metadata supplied by the sample provider, not from assay-based typing. Results and caveats for the whole study, not just this receptor: Clinical and demographic metadata were provided uncurated, with the amount varying by source and participant.

TCRbeta CDR3 regions were amplified from genomic DNA by means of the immunoSEQ Assay, a bias-controlled multiplex PCR. The study's own analysis went as follows. Within the assay, amplification of reference gene primers was used to estimate how many nucleated cells each sample contained. To quantify the absolute abundance of each unique TCRbeta CDR3 rearrangement, sequence reads were collapsed and filtered. For each sample, productive Simpson clonality was calculated as the square root of Simpson's diversity index over productive rearrangements. What TCRdb holds here is the immuneACCESS table cut down to in-frame rearrangements. Part of the clones is not present; checked against another copy, under half of the missing clones reflect an unresolved V gene, and the others are unexplained. Clonal size and the V and J genes are those of that table, whereas D and trimming came from the DNA. Counted in this sample were 150,000 to 200,000 clones; roughly 85% of them appeared once. The top ten constitute 3.3% of the sample.

The collaborating institutions used their own protocols to collect whole blood in K2EDTA tubes. For TCRbeta analysis, collaborator samples were shipped as frozen whole blood, as isolated PBMCs, or as DNA extracted from either sample type. Note on this clone: The target of this receptor is not known. Base qualities are missing; no much larger clone stands one base away.

V lost 5 bases and J lost 12 bases, and the count of bases not matched to a germline gene is 8. The CDR3 goes from the cysteine to the phenylalanine over 14 residues. The entry retains the CDR3 DNA only, 42 bases that are in frame from base 1. The germline V gene specifies SGHTS as CDR1 and YDEGEE as CDR2. Sequencing was performed on peripheral blood. The origin of this receptor is a human donor with acute or convalescent COVID-19. The donor label of this sample is uncertain. In this chain, TRBV5-8 is recombined with TRBJ1-6; TRBD1 agrees with 10 junctional bases. The CDR3 sequence is CASRRGDRGLPLHF. The DNA sequence reads TGTGCCAGCAGACGAGGGGACAGGGGTTTACCCCTCCACTTT.